This TCR beta chain was documented in a study of shared clonotypes between healthy human individuals. With V trimmed by 2 bases and J by 5 bases, 12 bases remained unmatched. Germline V lookup: CDR1 LNHNV, CDR2 YYDKDF (reference sequence). The CDR3 runs 17 residues. The data were produced by immunoSEQ multiplex PCR, yet TCRdb's version contains in-frame clones alone and is incomplete. This table has about 2.3 million clones, approximately 93% appearing once. This TCR was sampled from a young man in good health. Some clones in this sample may be carry-over from other donors' samples. This chain links TRBV15 with TRBJ2-5; TRBD1 matches 9 bases. The sample comprised naive CD4+ T cells from PBMCs. As for subset: CD45RA+ positively selected. The DNA of the CDR3 is TGTGCCACCAGCAGACACCCGACAGGGGGTGTGGGGGAGACCCAGTACTTC. Protein sequence: CATSRHPTGGVGETQYF.